Listed below are T cell receptor beta chains from one sample, sequenced in a study of shared clonotypes between healthy human individuals. Generated by immunoSEQ multiplex PCR, the TCRdb table keeps only in-frame clones and is missing some. Of 180,000 or so clones in the sample, roughly 91% are singletons; the top ten hold around 0.072%. Material for sequencing was naive CD4+ T cells sorted from blood. These receptors all stem from a woman aged 25 to 45 in good health. Both conserved end residues are part of each CDR3. Fields, in order: V gene, D gene, clone size, J gene, CDR3 DNA, CDR3 protein. A D gene is named only where the DNA matches it firmly. Size is omitted from some rows. Given values are once, few, many or a class for expanded clones.

V gene: TRBV27; D gene: TRBD1; clone size: -; J gene: TRBJ2-7; CDR3 DNA: TGTGCCAGCAGTCCGGGACAGTCCTTCTACGAGCAGTACTTC; CDR3 protein: CASSPGQSFYEQYF
V gene: TRBV7-6; D gene: -; clone size: -; J gene: TRBJ2-7; CDR3 DNA: TGTGCCAGCAGCTCCCGCGGTACCTACGAGCAGTACTTC; CDR3 protein: CASSSRGTYEQYF
V gene: TRBV5-1; D gene: -; clone size: -; J gene: TRBJ2-7; CDR3 DNA: TGCGCCAGCAGCTTCAGGGGTCTTGAATACGAGCAGTACTTC; CDR3 protein: CASSFRGLEYEQYF
V gene: TRBV19; D gene: -; clone size: few; J gene: TRBJ1-5; CDR3 DNA: TGTGCCAGTACTCTAGCAGGGACACCAGATCAGCCCCAGCATTTT; CDR3 protein: CASTLAGTPDQPQHF
V gene: TRBV7-2; D gene: TRBD1; clone size: -; J gene: TRBJ2-7; CDR3 DNA: TGTGCCAGCAGCTTTTTGGGACAGGGGGGGGAGCAGTACTTC; CDR3 protein: CASSFLGQGGEQYF
V gene: TRBV19; D gene: -; clone size: -; J gene: TRBJ2-7; CDR3 DNA: TGTGCCAGTAGGGAACAGGGATTCTCCTACGAGCAGTACTTC; CDR3 protein: CASREQGFSYEQYF
V gene: TRBV18; D gene: -; clone size: -; J gene: TRBJ2-1; CDR3 DNA: TGTGCCAGCTCACCACTTAATACTGACTGGTCCTACAATGAGCAGTTCTTC; CDR3 protein: CASSPLNTDWSYNEQFF
V gene: TRBV5-1; D gene: TRBD2; clone size: -; J gene: TRBJ2-7; CDR3 DNA: TGCGCCAGCAGCTTGGAGGGATTAGCGGGAGCTTCCTACGAGCAGTACTTC; CDR3 protein: CASSLEGLAGASYEQYF
V gene: TRBV30; D gene: -; clone size: -; J gene: TRBJ2-7; CDR3 DNA: TGTGCCTGGAGTTTTAGGAACGGGGGCTACGAGCAGTACTTC; CDR3 protein: CAWSFRNGGYEQYF
V gene: TRBV28; D gene: -; clone size: -; J gene: TRBJ2-7; CDR3 DNA: TGTGCCAGCAGCAGAACGACGGATGCCTACGAGCAGTACTTC; CDR3 protein: CASSRTTDAYEQYF
V gene: TRBV18; D gene: -; clone size: -; J gene: TRBJ1-1; CDR3 DNA: TGTGCCAGCTCACCACAAGGGTGGACTGAAGCTTTCTTT; CDR3 protein: CASSPQGWTEAFF
V gene: TRBV19; D gene: -; clone size: -; J gene: TRBJ1-5; CDR3 DNA: TGTGCCAGTACCGACCTCCAGGGCAATCAGCCCCAGCATTTT; CDR3 protein: CASTDLQGNQPQHF
V gene: TRBV5-4; D gene: -; clone size: -; J gene: TRBJ1-2; CDR3 DNA: TGTGCCAGCAGCTCGGGGGGTGACTATGGCTACACCTTC; CDR3 protein: CASSSGGDYGYTF
V gene: TRBV18; D gene: -; clone size: once; J gene: TRBJ2-5; CDR3 DNA: TGTGCCAGCTCATCGGGACTGACACAAGAGACCCAGTACTTC; CDR3 protein: CASSSGLTQETQYF
V gene: TRBV4-1; D gene: -; clone size: -; J gene: TRBJ1-6; CDR3 DNA: TGCGCCAGCAGCCAAGTAAGAGGTGCCTATAATTCACCCCTCCACTTT; CDR3 protein: CASSQVRGAYNSPLHF
V gene: TRBV30; D gene: -; clone size: -; J gene: TRBJ2-5; CDR3 DNA: TGTGCCTGGAGTGTTTATAACTCGGTACAAGAGACCCAGTACTTC; CDR3 protein: CAWSVYNSVQETQYF
V gene: TRBV27; D gene: TRBD1; clone size: -; J gene: TRBJ2-3; CDR3 DNA: TGTGCCAGCAGTCCCCACCGGACAGGGCCTGGGTCGAGCACAGATACGCAGTATTTT; CDR3 protein: CASSPHRTGPGSSTDTQYF
V gene: TRBV28; D gene: -; clone size: -; J gene: TRBJ1-4; CDR3 DNA: TGTGCCAGCAGTTCCCCGGGCCAAGGAAGAGAAAAACTGTTTTTT; CDR3 protein: CASSSPGQGREKLFF
V gene: TRBV11-1; D gene: -; clone size: once; J gene: TRBJ1-1; CDR3 DNA: TGTGCCAGCAGCCCCTGGGAGCTGAACACTGAAGCTTTCTTT; CDR3 protein: CASSPWELNTEAFF
V gene: TRBV12-5; D gene: -; clone size: once; J gene: TRBJ2-1; CDR3 DNA: TGTGCTAGTGGTTTGGTATTTGAGGGAGGTAGGGGATTTTACAATGAGCAGTTCTTC; CDR3 protein: CASGLVFEGGRGFYNEQFF